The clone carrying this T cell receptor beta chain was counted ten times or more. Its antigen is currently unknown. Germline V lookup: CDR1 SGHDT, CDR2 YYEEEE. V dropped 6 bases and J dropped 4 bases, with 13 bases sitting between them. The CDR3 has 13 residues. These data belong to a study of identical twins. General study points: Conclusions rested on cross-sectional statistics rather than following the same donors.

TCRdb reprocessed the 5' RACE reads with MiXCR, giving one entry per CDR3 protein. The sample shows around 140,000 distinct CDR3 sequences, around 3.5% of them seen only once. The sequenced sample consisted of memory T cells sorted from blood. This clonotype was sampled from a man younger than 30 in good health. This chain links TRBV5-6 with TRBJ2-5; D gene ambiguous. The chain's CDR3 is CASTFGSLETQYF. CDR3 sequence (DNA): TGTGCCAGCACCTTCGGGTCGTTAGAGACCCAGTACTTC.